This T cell receptor beta chain was captured by sequencing in a study of blood T cell repertoires in COVID-19. Study background: COVID-19 samples, acute and convalescent, were from the United States, Italy and Spain.

In the case of this clone: One junction end disagrees with the germline gene, perhaps due to a read error.

Enrolment of Seattle patients took place during active infection, and they were followed longitudinally. The germline gives CDR1 GTSNPN, CDR2 SVGIG (reference sequence). The CDR3 spans 13 residues. Original processing notes: The authors estimated nucleated cell counts from reference gene primer amplification. Profiled with immunoSEQ multiplex PCR; TCRdb holds only in-frame clones, not every one. That table gives V, J and clone size, and the DNA gave D and trimming. This sample has nearly 200,000 clones; approximately 86% occur once, and the top ten carry around 0.93%. V and J are TRBV30 and TRBJ1-1; D not resolved. Specimen: peripheral blood. The sequence came from a man between 60 and 70 years old with COVID-19, enrolled during active disease. The CDR3: CAWSEYSNTEALF. In nucleotides, the CDR3 is TGTGCCTGGAGTGAGTACAGTAACACTGAAGCTCTCTTT.